The entry that follows covers one T cell receptor (beta chain) sequence. The target antigen is unknown. Looked up from germline, CDR1 is SQVTM and CDR2 is ANQGSEA. The J segment lost 2 bases and the V segment lost 4 bases, leaving 4 bases of the junction unmatched. The CDR3 runs to 13 residues. A universal primer site was added by template switching, and unique molecular identifiers were carried by the cDNA. TCRdb ran MiXCR on the 5' RACE reads and lists one entry per CDR3 protein. The sample lists about 240,000 distinct CDR3 sequences, 9.5% to 15% occurring once. The sample originates from a study of identical twins. Study-level points and caveats: Cord blood beta clonotypes that were abundant carried fewer insertions, and memory repertoires showed no such trend. Models came in too low on out-of-frame TCR alpha sharing in monozygotic twins.

The same specimen was also included in a second study, on yellow fever vaccine responses in identical twins.

The J gene is TRBJ1-2, the V gene TRBV29-1; the match to TRBD1 covers 7 bases. Sequenced material: memory (CD45RO+) T cells sorted from blood. This clonotype was sampled from a woman younger than 35 in good health. The CDR3 is CSVGGGPNYGYTF. The DNA of the CDR3 is TGCAGCGTTGGAGGGGGCCCAAACTATGGCTACACCTTC.